This TCR beta chain appears in the sequencing data of a study of T-cell reconstitution after alpha-beta-depleted transplantation in children. Whole-study findings and limits: Reportedly, only several hundred clones from non-depleted graft cells drove alpha-beta T-cell counts at about two months.

CDR3 size: 18 residues. Germline V gene sequence: CDR1 SGHAT, CDR2 FQNNGV. The V and J ends lost 3 bases and 1 base, in that order; junction bases with no gene match: 12. Using unique molecular identifiers, the investigators prepared the TCRbeta library. One entry per CDR3 protein results from TCRdb running MiXCR on the PCR reads. The data contain roughly 340,000 distinct CDR3 sequences, about 16% of them singletons. This clonotype was counted a few times. Its antigen is still unknown. The clonotype was recovered from a male patient between 2 and 10 years old who had a stem cell transplant for acute lymphoblastic leukemia, so the T cells may come from the graft donor. The source was PBMCs, mostly from graft donor cells, collected 360 days after TCRalphabeta/CD19-depleted stem cell transplant. The J gene is TRBJ2-1, the V gene TRBV11-2; 7 bases are a match to TRBD2. The DNA of the CDR3 is TGTGCCAGCAGCTTCCCAGCCATAGCGGGTTGGTCCTACAATGAGCAGTTCTTC. It codes for CASSFPAIAGWSYNEQFF.